A single T cell receptor beta chain is shown here with its context. Its specificity is unknown. The sample originates from a study of PD-L1 blockade in urothelial cancer. Background on the study: Beginning in about 2014, patients received atezolizumab, given as 1,200 mg intravenously every 3 weeks. T cells were recovered from blood samples at a median of around 150,000. Whole-study findings and limits: Blood TCR clonality below the median before treatment was a predictor of better survival.

The assay was immunoSEQ multiplex PCR, and TCRdb's table has in-frame clones only and misses some. Found here are 35,000 to 40,000 clones, around 90% of them singletons; the top ten hold around 7.7%. Sequencing was performed on PBMCs, taken around atezolizumab (anti-PD-L1) treatment. The receptor was derived from a man aged 65 to 85 with urothelial cancer.

The CDR3 is CASSLNRGITNTQYF. CDR3 nucleotides: TGTGCCAGCAGCTTGAACAGGGGCATAACGAATACGCAGTATTTT. V gene TRBV13 combines with J gene TRBJ2-3; 7 bases agree with TRBD1. V shed 3 bases and J 7 bases; nucleotides not matched to a gene: 10. Germline V gives CDR1 PRHDT, CDR2 FYEKMQ (reference sequence). The CDR3 sequence is 15 residues long. The full variable domain, in which reference TRBV13 and TRBJ2-3 provide the parts outside the CDR3, is AAGVIQSPRHLIKEKRETATLKCYPIPRHDTVYWYQQGPGQDPQFLISFYEKMQSDKGSIPDRFSAQQFSDYHSELNMSSLELGDSALYFCASSLNRGITNTQYFGPGTRLTVL.